The 22 T cell receptor beta chains presented below share a single source sample, sequenced in a study of cytomegalovirus exposure and HLA in healthy donors. Primers: 60 Vbeta forward and 13 Jbeta reverse. Generated by immunoSEQ multiplex PCR, the TCRdb table keeps only in-frame clones and is missing some. The repertoire holds 150,000 to 200,000 clones, with 83% as singletons. Sample: PBMCs. Receptors were obtained from a man between 45 and 60 years old in good health and CMV-seropositive.

The chain carries TRBV6-6 and TRBJ1-2, with 9 positions matching TRBD1. The germline gives CDR1 MNHNY, CDR2 SVGAGI (reference sequence). CDR3 length: 14 residues. With 2 bases clipped from V and 4 bases from J, the junction kept 2 bases outside the gene matches. For the CDR3, the DNA is TGTGCCAGCAGTTACACGGACAGGGGCTATGGCTACACCTTC. It yields the protein CASSYTDRGYGYTF.

This sequence joins TRBV28 and TRBJ2-5, with 8 bases lining up with TRBD2. CDR1 is MDHEN and CDR2 is SYDVKM in the germline V gene. This CDR3 spans 17 amino acids. With V trimmed by 6 bases and J by 0 bases, 12 bases remained unmatched. The CDR3 sequence is CASRPRGGGGYQETQYF. CDR3 DNA: TGTGCCAGCAGACCTCGGGGAGGCGGGGGGTACCAAGAGACCCAGTACTTC.

The chain is built from TRBV2 and TRBJ1-2; 7 positions match TRBD1. Unmatched junction bases numbered 12, after V lost 8 bases and J lost 6 bases. Germline V CDR1 and CDR2: SNHLY, FYNNEI. This CDR3 comprises 14 residues. The DNA for the CDR3 is TGTGCCAGCGTCTTATCTGGCAGGGGGGATGGCTACACCTTC. Encoded protein: CASVLSGRGDGYTF.

This chain links TRBV5-6 with TRBJ2-1, with 7 bases lining up with TRBD2. The trim removed 2 bases at V and 2 bases at J, leaving 4 bases unmatched. The germline CDR1 and CDR2 sequences are SGHDT and YYEEEE. This CDR3 contains 15 residues. CDR3 sequence (DNA): TGTGCCAGCAGCTTTCCTAGCGGCACCTACAATGAGCAGTTCTTC. Its translation: CASSFPSGTYNEQFF. Full variable domain (outside the CDR3, taken from reference TRBV5-6 and TRBJ2-1): DAGVTQSPTHLIKTRGQQVTLRCSPKSGHDTVSWYQQALGQGPQFIFQYYEEEERQRGNFPDRFSGHQFPNYSSELNVNALLLGDSALYLCASSFPSGTYNEQFFGPGTRLTVL.

This clone was detected once. The CDR3: CASSDSGKGRGEAFF. The CDR3 bases are TGTGCCAGCAGTGACTCGGGCAAGGGAAGGGGTGAAGCTTTCTTT. The chain employs TRBV6-4 and TRBJ1-1, with D maybe TRBD1 (5 bases). The V end lost 0 bases, the J end lost 7 bases, and 15 bases lay between the germline ends. The CDR3 covers 15 residues. CDR1 MRHNA and CDR2 SNTAGT come from the germline V gene.

The V gene is TRBV30, the J gene TRBJ2-1, with TRBD2 identical over 11 bases. This CDR3 spans 15 amino acids. Losses at the gene ends were 2 bases for V and 8 bases for J; bases not matched to a gene: 8. The germline V gene has CDR1 GTSNPN and CDR2 SVGIG (reference sequence). The CDR3 DNA is TGTGCCTGGAGTCCCTTAGCGGGAGGGCCCTATGAGCAGTTCTTC. This encodes CAWSPLAGGPYEQFF. The full variable domain, its missing parts supplied by reference TRBV30 and TRBJ2-1, is SQTIHQWPATLVQPVGSPLSLECTVEGTSNPNLYWYRQAAGRGLQLLFYSVGIGQISSEVPQNLSASRPQDRQFILSSKKLLLSDSGFYLCAWSPLAGGPYEQFFGPGTRLTVL.

The chain combines TRBV19 with TRBJ1-5; a possible D gene is TRBD1 (5 bases). This CDR3 is built from 13 residues. CDR1 and CDR2 from the germline V gene are LNHDA and SQIVND (reference sequence). With 3 bases removed from V and 9 bases from J, the gap between germline ends came to 12 bases. The CDR3 protein is CASSIPSTGPQHF. CDR3 DNA sequence: TGTGCCAGTAGTATCCCCTCTACAGGGCCCCAGCATTTT.

The table lists this clone with a few counts. This CDR3 is also generated by other DNA sequences in the sample. The chain couples TRBV20-1 to TRBJ1-1; D is undetermined. Germline assignment: CDR1 DFQATT and CDR2 SNEGSKA (reference sequence). The CDR3 is 11 residues long. V lost 3 bases and J 0 bases, leaving 2 bases between the germline ends. CDR3 bases: TGCAGTGCTAGCATGAACACTGAAGCTTTCTTT. Translating gives CSASMNTEAFF.

This clone was observed a few times. This chain uses TRBV2 with TRBJ1-3; tentatively, D is TRBD1 (6 bases). This CDR3 region has 19 residues. From germline, CDR1 is SNHLY and CDR2 FYNNEI. The V gene lost 8 bases and the J gene lost 0 bases, with 26 bases spanning the gap. The CDR3 protein is CASRKPTFADRSSGNTIYF. Written as DNA, the CDR3 is TGTGCCAGCCGTAAGCCGACCTTCGCGGACAGAAGCTCTGGAAACACCATATATTTT.

Concerning this clone itself: Other DNA sequences of this sample code for an identical CDR3. Here the CDR3 DNA reads TGCGCCAGCAGCTTGGTTGGGGGCAACACCGGGGAGCTGTTTTTT. Translation gives CASSLVGGNTGELFF. The chain couples TRBV5-1 to TRBJ2-2, with a weak D call TRBD1 (6 bases). V lost 0 bases and J lost 2, with 8 bases in between. This CDR3 is 15 amino acids long. Germline loops: CDR1 SGHRS, CDR2 YFSETQ.

The V gene is TRBV11-2, the J gene TRBJ2-5; D might be TRBD2 (6 bases). The germline V gene encodes CDR1 SGHAT and CDR2 FQNNGV. The CDR3 is made up of 15 amino acids. With 4 bases removed from V and 1 base from J, the gap between germline ends came to 13 bases. CDR3 sequence (DNA): TGTGCCAGCAGCTCCCCTCTAGCGTTCCAAGAGACCCAGTACTTC. Translating gives CASSSPLAFQETQYF.

The chain joins TRBV4-3 to TRBJ2-1; D is perhaps TRBD2 (6 bases). The V and J ends lost 0 bases and 10 bases respectively, with 10 bases between them. Germline V gene data show CDR1 as LGHNA and CDR2 as YSLEER. CDR3 length equals 13 residues. The CDR3 nucleotides are TGCGCCAGCAGCCAAGATGGAGGGGAGGAGCAGTTCTTC. This sequence encodes CASSQDGGEEQFF.

This sequence joins TRBV30 and TRBJ1-6; 7 bases are a match to TRBD1. The CDR3 covers 14 residues. J was trimmed by 7 bases and V by 0 bases; bases with no gene match: 3. Per germline, CDR1 GTSNPN and CDR2 SVGIG (reference sequence). This CDR3 reads CAWSVRDRNSPLHF. DNA of the CDR3: TGTGCCTGGAGTGTAAGGGACAGAAATTCACCCCTCCACTTT.

This clone was observed a few times. The chain combines TRBV10-3 with TRBJ2-7, with D possibly being TRBD1 (5 bases). Trimming removed 7 bases from V and 4 bases from J, with 11 bases in between. Germline CDR1 is ENHRY and CDR2 is SYGVKD. The CDR3 loop spans 12 amino acids. The CDR3 nucleotides are TGTGCCATCAACCAGGGTGGGTACGAGCAGTACTTC. Protein product: CAINQGGYEQYF.

The table lists this clone with a few counts. CDR3 sequence: CASSVQGTRPPADTQYF. The CDR3 region has the DNA TGTGCCAGCAGTGTCCAAGGGACTAGACCCCCTGCGGATACGCAGTATTTT. The chain employs TRBV6-1 and TRBJ2-3; 8 bases match TRBD2. Trimming cost V 4 bases and J 6 bases; bases outside gene matches: 15. Germline loops: CDR1 MNHNS, CDR2 SASEGT. The length of the CDR3 is 17 residues.

This clone occurred once. This chain connects TRBV25-1 to TRBJ1-1, with D perhaps TRBD1 (6 bases). CDR1 is MGHDK, CDR2 SYGVNS, per germline. This CDR3 has 13 residues. V lost 6 bases and J 0 bases, leaving 8 bases between the germline ends. The CDR3 spells CASSRQVNTEAFF. CDR3 sequence (DNA): TGTGCCAGCAGCAGACAGGTGAACACTGAAGCTTTCTTT.

The chain has TRBV4-1 and TRBJ2-7, with TRBD2 as a possible D gene (6 bases). Trimming took 0 bases from V and 0 from J, leaving 12 bases between them. CDR1 MGHRA and CDR2 YSYEKL come from the germline V gene. The CDR3 sequence is 16 residues long. The CDR3: CASSQDEAGSSYEQYF. The CDR3 nucleotides are TGCGCCAGCAGCCAAGATGAGGCGGGGTCCTCCTACGAGCAGTACTTC.

This chain uses TRBV7-9 with TRBJ1-1; D is ambiguous. The CDR3 totals 13 residues. V was cut by 1 base and J by 8 bases, with 11 bases left in between. Per the germline V gene, CDR1 is SEHNR and CDR2 is FQNEAQ (reference sequence). CDR3 residues: CASSLGGVREAFF. The CDR3, as DNA: TGTGCCAGCAGCTTAGGCGGAGTACGAGAAGCTTTCTTT.

This clone has just a few counts. The J gene is TRBJ1-3, the V gene TRBV29-1; D gene uncertain. The V end was cut by 3 bases, the J end by 3 bases, with 6 bases between. In germline, CDR1 is SQVTM, CDR2 ANQGSEA. The CDR3 sequence is 12 residues long. The CDR3 region is CSVETNGNTIYF. DNA of the CDR3: TGCAGCGTTGAGACAAATGGAAACACCATATATTTT. Complete variable domain (other parts from reference TRBV29-1 and TRBJ1-3): SAVISQKPSRDICQRGTSLTIQCQVDSQVTMMFWYRQQPGQSLTLIATANQGSEATYESGFVIDKFPISRPNLTFSTLTVSNMSPEDSSIYLCSVETNGNTIYFGEGSWLTVV.

V usage is TRBV28 and J usage is TRBJ1-4; 8 nucleotides agree with TRBD1. J gave up 8 bases and V 4 bases, and 6 bases lay outside the gene matches. Germline V CDR1 and CDR2: MDHEN, SYDVKM. There are 14 residues in the CDR3. CDR3 nucleotide sequence: TGTGCCAGCAGTTCCGGACAGGGTTCGGAAAAACTGTTTTTT. Protein sequence: CASSSGQGSEKLFF.

CDR3 in DNA: TGTGCCAGTAGTATGGGACACAACACCGGGGAGCTGTTTTTT. Translating gives CASSMGHNTGELFF. The V gene is TRBV19, the J gene TRBJ2-2, with D perhaps TRBD1 (6 bases). CDR1 and CDR2 (germline): LNHDA, SQIVND (reference sequence). This CDR3 is built from 14 residues. The ends were cut back, 3 bases at V and 2 bases at J, with 7 bases in the middle.

The chain joins TRBV2 to TRBJ1-5; 10 nucleotides align to TRBD1. Looked up from germline, CDR1 is SNHLY and CDR2 is FYNNEI. The CDR3 consists of 16 residues. After removal of 5 bases from V and 6 bases from J, the junction contained 10 bases not matched to a gene. Here the CDR3 reads CASSNQDRGLSQPQHF. The CDR3 coding sequence is TGTGCCAGCAGTAACCAAGACAGGGGGCTATCTCAGCCCCAGCATTTT.